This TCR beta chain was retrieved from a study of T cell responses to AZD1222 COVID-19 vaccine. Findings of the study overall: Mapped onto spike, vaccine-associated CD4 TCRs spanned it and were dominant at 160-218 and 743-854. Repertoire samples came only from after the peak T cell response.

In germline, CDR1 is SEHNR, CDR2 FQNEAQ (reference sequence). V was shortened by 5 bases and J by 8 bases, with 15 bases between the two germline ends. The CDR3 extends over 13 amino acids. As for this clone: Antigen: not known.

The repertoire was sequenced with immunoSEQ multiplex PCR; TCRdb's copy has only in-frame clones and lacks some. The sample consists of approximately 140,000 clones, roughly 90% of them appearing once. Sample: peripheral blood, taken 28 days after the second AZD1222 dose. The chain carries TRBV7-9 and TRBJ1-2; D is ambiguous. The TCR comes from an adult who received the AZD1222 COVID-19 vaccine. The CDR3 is CASSPSAGSGYTF. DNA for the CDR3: TGTGCCAGCAGCCCGTCGGCGGGGAGCGGCTACACCTTC.